The present T cell receptor beta chain was sequenced within a study of cytomegalovirus exposure and HLA in healthy donors (TCRdb year 2017). About the investigation overall: A later analysis indicated that the roughly 130 validation repertoires were generated on the platform also employed for the 700 or so repertoires of the first cohort. The aim of the study was to test whether cataloging public T cell receptors could identify signatures of past pathogen exposure. In addition to the first cohort of 666 subjects, a separate validation cohort of around 110 different subjects was used. High-throughput TCR immunosequencing, statistical association of individual TCRs with disease status, and machine learning were combined to predict cytomegalovirus infection status. Broad study findings and their caveats: The study gave a list of about 160 TCR beta chains associated with cytomegalovirus. The authors suggested that the approach could potentially be generalized to other disease states and immunological phenotypes. In a later analysis, TCRs clustered in the first cohort were found to also tend to co-occur in the roughly 130 validation repertoires, with 90% to 95% of cluster scores above 0. Most TCR sequences were observed very rarely across donors, whereas some public TCRs were present in many individuals. In vitro tests confirmed that a few of the cytomegalovirus-associated TCR beta chains recognize cytomegalovirus antigens. In both the original and validation cohorts, the classifier was reported to diagnose cytomegalovirus status with high specificity and sensitivity. A later analysis had no HLA typing for the validation cohort, so co-occurrence there was scored across all 130 or so repertoires.

A note on this clone: The target of this receptor is not known. Per-base qualities were not stored, and no clone one base away is much larger.

The donors were included in the validation cohort of roughly 130 subjects, a group kept apart from the approximately 650-subject first cohort. The library was obtained by the immunoSEQ multiplex PCR assay. The study's own analysis went as follows. A statistical classification framework was built to diagnose cytomegalovirus status from the catalog of TCR beta chain sequences. TCRdb mirrors the immuneACCESS table, restricted to in-frame sequences. Some clones are absent from its copies; in checked studies, under half trace to an unresolved V gene, and the reason for the others is unknown. V and J calls and clone size follow that table, whereas D and trimming were derived from the DNA. Counted in this sample were about 130,000 clones; roughly 89% of them appeared once. The ten largest clones represent more than 0.95% of the sample. V sheds 7 bases and J sheds 1 base, leaving 13 bases between their ends. CDR1 and CDR2 are read off the germline V gene (reference sequence) as LNHDA and SQIVND. The CDR3 holds 14 amino acids from the cysteine to the phenylalanine. Left in the record is the CDR3 DNA by itself, 42 bases read in frame from the first base.

The chain was built from TRBV19 and TRBJ1-1, and possibly TRBD1, on 6 matching bases. This sequence originates from a woman in her late teens or twenties in good health and CMV-seronegative. Sequencing used PBMCs. The CDR3 region: CASTKTGRNTEAFF. The DNA sequence is as follows: TGTGCCAGTACCAAGACAGGTAGGAACACTGAAGCTTTCTTT.